What follows are 14 T cell receptor beta chains derived from one specimen sequenced in a study of cytomegalovirus exposure and HLA in healthy donors. 60 Vbeta and 13 Jbeta primers were used in PCR. The repertoire was sequenced with immunoSEQ multiplex PCR; TCRdb's copy has only in-frame clones and lacks some. The sample table includes 150,000 to 250,000 clones. Source material: PBMCs. These receptors came from a boy aged 5 to 17 in good health and CMV-seronegative.

The chain combines TRBV15 with TRBJ1-4, with 9 bases fitting TRBD1. The CDR3 extends over 16 amino acids. J gave up 4 bases and V 5 bases, and 8 bases lay outside the gene matches. Germline CDR1 is LNHNV and CDR2 is YYDKDF (reference sequence). CDR3: CATSPTGGRGNEKLFF. The CDR3, as DNA: TGTGCCACCAGCCCTACAGGGGGCAGGGGTAATGAAAAACTGTTTTTT.

The J gene is TRBJ2-5, the V gene TRBV18, with D perhaps TRBD1 (5 bases). With 2 bases removed from V and 1 base from J, the gap between germline ends came to 11 bases. The CDR3 runs to 15 residues. The germline CDR1 and CDR2 sequences are KGHSH and LQKENI. The CDR3: CASSPVKGIQETQYF. In DNA, the CDR3 is TGTGCCAGCTCACCAGTAAAGGGGATCCAAGAGACCCAGTACTTC.

The chain uses TRBV27 and TRBJ1-2; D ambiguous. Trimming took off 6 bases at V and 8 bases at J, with 13 bases between the two ends. Per the germline V gene, CDR1 is MNHEY and CDR2 is SMNVEV (reference sequence). The CDR3 has 12 amino acids. CDR3 sequence (DNA): TGTGCCAGCAGCTCCCCTCTGGGCGGCTACACCTTC. Residues: CASSSPLGGYTF.

As for this clone: At one end, the junction sequence differs from germline, possibly due to a read error. The DNA of the CDR3 is TGTGCCAGCAGAGAAGACGGGACAGACCCTCAAGCTTTCTTT. It yields the protein CASREDGTDPQAFF. The rearrangement joins TRBV6-1 to TRBJ1-1, with 7 bases fitting TRBD1. Per germline, CDR1 MNHNS and CDR2 SASEGT. This CDR3 has 14 amino acids.

The chain combines TRBV20-1 with TRBJ2-1, with TRBD2 as a possible D gene (5 bases). The CDR3 totals 11 residues. V lost 5 bases, J lost 12 bases, and 14 bases lay in between. Germline CDR1 and CDR2: DFQATT and SNEGSKA (reference sequence). As DNA, the CDR3 is TGCAGTGCTTCCGAGGCGGGTGGGCAGTTCTTC. Amino acids: CSASEAGGQFF.

The V gene is TRBV7-9, the J gene TRBJ2-5, with D possibly TRBD1 on 5 matching bases. V was trimmed by 4 bases and J by 5 bases, leaving 14 bases between them. CDR3 length: 14 residues. CDR1 SEHNR and CDR2 FQNEAQ come from the germline V gene (reference sequence). CDR3 loop: CASSSVSGFETQYF. The DNA of the CDR3 is TGTGCCAGCAGCTCAGTATCAGGGTTCGAGACCCAGTACTTC.

The rearrangement uses TRBV15 and TRBJ1-2, with unresolved D. The germline V and J ends were trimmed by 1 base and 6 bases, with 12 bases remaining between them. Germline CDR1 reads LNHNV; CDR2 reads YYDKDF (reference sequence). The CDR3 sequence is 14 residues long. CDR3 in amino acids: CATSRGADSDGYTF. The CDR3 nucleotides read TGTGCCACCAGCAGAGGGGCGGACTCAGATGGCTACACCTTC.

The chain uses TRBV9 and TRBJ2-7; D perhaps matches TRBD2 (6 bases). Trimming took 8 bases from V and 4 from J, leaving 22 bases between them. The CDR3 runs to 15 residues. Germline V gives CDR1 SGDLS, CDR2 YYNGEE. CDR3 DNA sequence: TGTGCCAGTTCTCCGGGGGATTATAGGCCTTACGAGCAGTACTTC. It codes for CASSPGDYRPYEQYF.

The chain recombines TRBV5-1 with TRBJ2-7; D remains unclear. The V and J ends lost 2 bases and 2 bases respectively, with 8 bases between them. Looked up from germline, CDR1 is SGHRS and CDR2 is YFSETQ. The CDR3 totals 13 residues. Written as DNA, the CDR3 is TGCGCCAGCAGCTTAGGAGAAGCCTACGAGCAGTACTTC. Amino acids: CASSLGEAYEQYF.

This sequence joins TRBV4-2 and TRBJ1-1; 7 bases are shared with TRBD1. The trim removed 3 bases at V and 7 bases at J, leaving 5 bases unmatched. Germline V gene lookup returns CDR1 LGHNA and CDR2 YNFKEQ. This CDR3 is built from 13 residues. The CDR3 DNA reads TGTGCCAGCAGCCAGCGACAGGGCGGTGAAGCTTTCTTT. Translating gives CASSQRQGGEAFF.

This chain connects TRBV4-1 to TRBJ1-6; the D gene is possibly TRBD1 (5 bases). Trimming removed 4 bases at V and 9 bases at J, with 13 bases between. The CDR3 is 14 residues long. Germline V gene data show CDR1 as MGHRA and CDR2 as YSYEKL. This CDR3 is CASSPSRQGSPLHF. CDR3 sequence (DNA): TGCGCCAGCAGCCCATCTCGCCAGGGTTCACCCCTCCACTTT.

Concerning this clone itself: The sample holds other DNA sequences that translate to the same CDR3. The rearrangement joins TRBV5-1 to TRBJ1-1; D possibly corresponds to TRBD1 (6 bases). CDR1 and CDR2 from the germline V gene are SGHRS and YFSETQ. V was trimmed by 4 bases and J by 6 bases, leaving 16 bases between them. CDR3 length: 14 amino acids. In DNA form, the CDR3 reads TGCGCCAGCAGCCTGACTCTGGGGGCGGCTGAAGCTTTCTTT. Translated, it gives CASSLTLGAAEAFF.

The chain has TRBV7-9 and TRBJ1-2, with 12 bases lining up with TRBD1. This CDR3 contains 18 residues. The junction had 18 bases not matched to a gene; V was cut back by 4 bases and J by 9 bases. CDR1 and CDR2 (germline): SEHNR, FQNEAQ (reference sequence). CDR3 sequence: CASSSRFGGQGAVMRYTF. DNA for the CDR3: TGTGCCAGCAGCTCCCGCTTTGGGGGACAGGGGGCGGTTATGCGCTACACCTTC.

V is TRBV30 and J is TRBJ2-1; TRBD1 matches at 9 bases. Germline V CDR1 and CDR2: GTSNPN, SVGIG (reference sequence). The ends lost 4 bases at V and 7 bases at J; junction bases unmatched: 5. The CDR3 runs to 13 residues. Here the CDR3 reads CAWTGTGPNEQFF. The CDR3 region has the DNA TGTGCCTGGACCGGGACAGGGCCAAATGAGCAGTTCTTC.